This T cell receptor beta chain was documented in a study of identical twins. Study-wide points: Twins shared out-of-frame alpha sequences with excess low generation probability. Zero-insertion analyses could be partly confounded by invariant MAIT and iNKT cells. Insertion counts were lower in abundant cord blood beta clonotypes, a trend that memory repertoires did not show.

This CDR3 comprises 13 residues. The germline V and J ends were trimmed by 0 bases and 5 bases, with 9 bases remaining between them. Per the germline V gene, CDR1 is DFQATT and CDR2 is SNEGSKA (reference sequence). Turning to this clonotype: Antigen: not known.

Each CDR3 protein gets one entry after TCRdb re-called the 5' RACE reads with MiXCR. Found here are just under 650,000 distinct CDR3 sequences, about 7% of them singletons; the top ten hold around 1.6%. In addition, the sample was reused for a study of yellow fever vaccine responses in identical twins.

The rearrangement links TRBV20-1 to TRBJ2-3; the D is unclear. Input material: PBMCs. This clonotype was sampled from a young woman in good health. The CDR3 bases are TGCAGTGCTAGAGATTACCCAGAAGATACGCAGTATTTT. It encodes CSARDYPEDTQYF.